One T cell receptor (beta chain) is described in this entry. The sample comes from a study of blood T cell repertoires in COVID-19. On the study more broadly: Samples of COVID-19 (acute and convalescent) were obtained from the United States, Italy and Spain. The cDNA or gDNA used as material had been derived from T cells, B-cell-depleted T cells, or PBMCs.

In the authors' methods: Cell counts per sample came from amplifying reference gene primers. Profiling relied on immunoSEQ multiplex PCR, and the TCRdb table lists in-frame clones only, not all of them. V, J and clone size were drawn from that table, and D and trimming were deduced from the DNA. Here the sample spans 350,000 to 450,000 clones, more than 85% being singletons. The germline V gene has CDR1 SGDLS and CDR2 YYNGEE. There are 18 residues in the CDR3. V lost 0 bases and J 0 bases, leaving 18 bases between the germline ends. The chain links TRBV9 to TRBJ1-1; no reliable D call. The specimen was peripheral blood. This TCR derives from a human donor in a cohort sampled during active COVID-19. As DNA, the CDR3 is TGTGCCAGCAGCGTAGCTACGGGTCCCTCCACCGTGAACACTGAAGCTTTCTTT. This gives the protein CASSVATGPSTVNTEAFF.